Below are 12 T cell receptor beta chains sequenced from a single sample in a study of shared clonotypes between healthy human individuals. Repertoires were generated with immunoSEQ multiplex PCR, while TCRdb's copy carries only in-frame clones and drops some. This table holds approximately 340,000 clones, less than 75% found once. The sequenced material came from memory CD4+ T cells sorted from blood. Documented subset: CD45RA-negative fraction. The receptor source for this set is a young man in good health.

The chain has TRBV7-2 and TRBJ1-5, with a tentative D call TRBD1 (6 bases). Trimming left V 5 bases short and J 0 bases short, with 11 bases between. The CDR3 has 15 residues. The germline CDR1 and CDR2 sequences are SGHTA and FQGNSA. The CDR3 is CASSPYRDSNQPQHF. CDR3 nucleotides: TGTGCCAGCAGCCCTTACAGGGATAGCAATCAGCCCCAGCATTTT.

This chain links TRBV20-1 with TRBJ1-1; D not certain. Trimming left V 8 bases short and J 2 bases short, with 0 bases between. Per germline, CDR1 DFQATT and CDR2 SNEGSKA (reference sequence). There are 8 residues in the CDR3. This CDR3 reads CSNTEAFF. In DNA form, the CDR3 reads TGCAGTAACACTGAAGCTTTCTTT.

The genes are TRBV15 and TRBJ2-3, with 9 bases identical to TRBD2. The ends lost 8 bases at V and 4 bases at J; junction bases unmatched: 10. The CDR3 consists of 15 residues. Germline CDR1 LNHNV, CDR2 YYDKDF (reference sequence). The CDR3 nucleotides are TGTGCCACCCAATTTAGCGGGAGTTCAGCAGATACGCAGTATTTT. Amino acid sequence: CATQFSGSSADTQYF.

CDR3 bases: TGTGCCAGCAGCCCCGAGAGCCGGGTCCAATTATACACAGATACGCAGTATTTT. It encodes CASSPESRVQLYTDTQYF. This chain connects TRBV9 to TRBJ2-3; D is unresolved. CDR3 length: 18 amino acids. The germline V and J ends were trimmed by 4 bases and 2 bases, with 23 bases remaining between them. CDR1 is SGDLS, CDR2 YYNGEE, per germline.

V usage is TRBV7-9 and J usage is TRBJ1-2; D is uncertain. The CDR3 covers 12 residues. V was clipped by 1 base and J by 8 bases, with 8 bases between them. Germline CDR1 and CDR2: SEHNR and FQNEAQ (reference sequence). The CDR3 reads CASSLESWGYTF. CDR3 sequence (DNA): TGTGCCAGCAGCTTAGAAAGTTGGGGCTACACCTTC.

This clone has just a few counts. The chain joins TRBV6-5 to TRBJ2-7; D is undetermined. The V end lost 4 bases, the J end lost 2 bases, and 12 bases lay between the germline ends. The CDR3 is 14 residues long. Germline V CDR1 and CDR2: MNHEY, SVGAGI. This CDR3 is CASSLHKTTYEQYF. The DNA for the CDR3 is TGTGCCAGCAGTTTGCATAAGACCACCTACGAGCAGTACTTC.

The J gene is TRBJ2-5, the V gene TRBV10-2; D is unresolved. In germline, CDR1 is WSHSY, CDR2 SAAADI. This CDR3 has 12 residues. Trimming stripped 6 bases from V and 6 bases from J, with 11 bases between. The CDR3 DNA sequence: TGCGCCAGCAGCGACTGGAAGAAGACCCAGTACTTC. Translated, it gives CASSDWKKTQYF.

This sequence joins TRBV7-9 and TRBJ2-2, with 8 positions matching TRBD2. CDR1 and CDR2 from the germline V gene are SEHNR and FQNEAQ (reference sequence). The CDR3 covers 14 residues. The trim removed 8 bases at V and 5 bases at J, leaving 7 bases unmatched. DNA of the CDR3: TGTGCCAGCGTATTAGTAGCGGGGACCGGGGAGCTGTTTTTT. Encoded protein: CASVLVAGTGELFF.

This clone is a singleton in its sample. The CDR3: CASSFTGGDYEQYF. The CDR3, as DNA: TGTGCCAGCAGCTTCACAGGGGGAGATTACGAGCAGTACTTC. The rearrangement uses TRBV7-2 and TRBJ2-7, with 8 bases lining up with TRBD1. Germline-derived CDR1 and CDR2 are SGHTA and FQGNSA. The CDR3 consists of 14 residues. Trimming took 3 bases from V and 4 from J; bases not matched to a gene: 5.

Ten or more counts support this clone. A read error is the likely source, as a far larger clone sits one nucleotide away. The chain has TRBV6-1 and TRBJ1-1; D possibly corresponds to TRBD1 (5 bases). The CDR3 length is 14 residues. The germline CDR1 and CDR2 sequences are MNHNS and SASEGT. The CDR3 nucleotides are TGTGCCCGCAGTGAAGTGGGGGGGGGTACTGAAGCTTTCTTT. Translating gives CARSEVGGGTEAFF.

This clone was recorded once. The gene calls are TRBV5-6 and TRBJ2-3, with D unresolved. The CDR3 extends over 16 amino acids. Per germline, CDR1 SGHDT and CDR2 YYEEEE. The V end was cut by 1 base, the J end by 0 bases, with 12 bases between. The chain's CDR3 is CASSLSRTRSTDTQYF. The CDR3 DNA follows: TGTGCCAGCAGCTTGAGTCGGACCCGAAGCACAGATACGCAGTATTTT.

The V gene is TRBV28, the J gene TRBJ2-5; weak D call: TRBD2 (6 bases). Germline V gene sequence: CDR1 MDHEN, CDR2 SYDVKM. Trimming removed 7 bases from V and 2 bases from J, with 14 bases in between. The CDR3 is made up of 14 amino acids. In DNA form, the CDR3 reads TGTGCCAGCACCCTAAGTGGGGGGCAAGAGACCCAGTACTTC. It codes for CASTLSGGQETQYF.